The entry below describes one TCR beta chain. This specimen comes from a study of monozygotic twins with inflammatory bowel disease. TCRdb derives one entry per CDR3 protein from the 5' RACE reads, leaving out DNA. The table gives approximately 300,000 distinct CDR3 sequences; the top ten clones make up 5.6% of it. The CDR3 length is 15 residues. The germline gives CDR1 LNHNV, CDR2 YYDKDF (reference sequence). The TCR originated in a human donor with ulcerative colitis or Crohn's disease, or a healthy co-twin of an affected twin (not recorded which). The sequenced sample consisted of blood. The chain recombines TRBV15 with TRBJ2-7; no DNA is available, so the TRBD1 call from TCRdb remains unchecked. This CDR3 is CATSRDPGQAYEQYF.